Shown below are 17 T cell receptor beta chains from a single sample sequenced in a study of T cell repertoires in cytomegalovirus infection. Using its own MiXCR run on the reads, TCRdb lists one record per CDR3 protein. The sample holds some 440,000 distinct CDR3 sequences; about 33% are singletons and the top ten take about an eighth. The sample was PBMCs. The source is a human donor in good health (CMV status not recorded). Some clones in this sample may be carry-over from other donors' samples.

J is TRBJ2-7 and V is TRBV6-1, with 8 bases matching TRBD1. The germline gives CDR1 MNHNS, CDR2 SASEGT. V lost 6 bases to trimming and J lost 1 base; unmatched junction nucleotides: 11. The CDR3 loop spans 16 amino acids. The CDR3 nucleotides read TGTGCCAGCAGCCTCACCAACCGGGACAGGTCCTACGAGCAGTACTTC. Amino acid sequence: CASSLTNRDRSYEQYF.

The chain combines TRBV4-3 with TRBJ1-1, with 7 bases fitting TRBD1. The germline V gene has CDR1 LGHNA and CDR2 YSLEER. Trimming cost V 1 base and J 0 bases; bases outside gene matches: 8. CDR3 length: 17 residues. CDR3 sequence: CASSQVGTASMNTEAFF. The DNA for the CDR3 is TGCGCCAGCAGCCAAGTTGGGACAGCCTCTATGAACACTGAAGCTTTCTTT.

The chain joins TRBV6-5 to TRBJ2-2; D not certain. Germline loops: CDR1 MNHEY, CDR2 SVGAGI. V lost 7 bases to trimming and J lost 5 bases, with 11 bases between them. The length of the CDR3 is 13 residues. CDR3 DNA sequence: TGTGCCAGCACCCGGGTTAATACCGGGGAGCTGTTTTTT. Protein product: CASTRVNTGELFF.

This clonotype came up a few times. The chain recombines TRBV7-6 with TRBJ2-7, with D perhaps matching TRBD2 (6 bases). The CDR3 is made up of 16 amino acids. Germline CDR1 SGHVS, CDR2 FNYEAQ. Deletions cut 5 bases from V and 6 bases from J, with 23 bases between. The CDR3 region has the DNA TGTGCCAGCAGCCGAGGGACTTTCAATTCTCCCTCCGAGCAGTACTTC. Residues: CASSRGTFNSPSEQYF. The full variable domain, with the rest looked up from reference TRBV7-6 and TRBJ2-7, is GAGVSQSPRYKVTKRGQDVALRCDPISGHVSLYWYRQALGQGPEFLTYFNYEAQQDKSGLPNDRFSAERPEGSISTLTIQRTEQRDSAMYRCASSRGTFNSPSEQYFGPGTRLTVT.

This chain joins TRBV20-1 and TRBJ2-7; no firm D call. CDR1 is DFQATT and CDR2 is SNEGSKA in the germline V gene (reference sequence). The germline V and J ends were trimmed by 6 bases and 4 bases, with 13 bases remaining between them. This CDR3 is 12 amino acids long. The CDR3 loop reads CSAPVAAYEQYF. CDR3 nucleotide sequence: TGCAGTGCCCCCGTAGCTGCTTACGAGCAGTACTTC.

Only a few counts were recorded for this clonotype. The CDR3 region is CASSQGGQGNQPQHF. The CDR3 bases are TGTGCCAGCAGCCAAGGGGGACAGGGCAATCAGCCCCAGCATTTT. The chain is built from TRBV13 and TRBJ1-5; 8 bases agree with TRBD1. Germline loops: CDR1 PRHDT, CDR2 FYEKMQ (reference sequence). The CDR3 consists of 15 residues. V shed 5 bases, J shed 2 bases, and the junction held 5 bases outside the gene matches.

The V gene is TRBV20-1, the J gene TRBJ1-4; D remains unclear. The CDR3 totals 13 residues. Germline V gene data show CDR1 as DFQATT and CDR2 as SNEGSKA (reference sequence). Trimming pared 2 bases from V and 8 bases from J, leaving 12 bases between. The CDR3: CSARPPTGEKLFF. For the CDR3, the DNA is TGCAGTGCTAGACCACCGACTGGAGAAAAACTGTTTTTT.

The rearrangement joins TRBV27 to TRBJ1-2, with 7 bases identical to TRBD1. Trimming cost V 6 bases and J 4 bases; bases outside gene matches: 11. The germline gives CDR1 MNHEY, CDR2 SMNVEV (reference sequence). The CDR3 is 15 amino acids. In DNA form, the CDR3 reads TGTGCCAGCAGGGCAACGGGGACAGAAGGCTATGGCTACACCTTC. Translation gives CASRATGTEGYGYTF.

The chain recombines TRBV27 with TRBJ1-2; possibly TRBD1 for D (5 bases). The germline gives CDR1 MNHEY, CDR2 SMNVEV (reference sequence). V shed 5 bases and J shed 4 bases, with 17 bases lying between them. The CDR3 runs to 15 residues. CDR3 residues: CASSTMGRDAYGYTF. DNA for the CDR3: TGTGCCAGCAGTACTATGGGACGGGACGCCTATGGCTACACCTTC.

The V and J genes are TRBV7-8 and TRBJ2-7, with 7 bases lining up with TRBD2. The germline V gene has CDR1 SGHVS and CDR2 FQNEAQ. Losses at the gene ends were 5 bases for V and 0 bases for J; bases not matched to a gene: 4. The CDR3 covers 14 residues. The CDR3 reads CASSHRDYSYEQYF. In DNA form, the CDR3 reads TGTGCCAGCAGCCACCGGGACTACTCCTACGAGCAGTACTTC.

The chain combines TRBV12-5 with TRBJ2-1; perhaps TRBD1 as D (5 bases). V dropped 0 bases and J dropped 2 bases, with 14 bases sitting between them. The CDR3 is 17 amino acids. Germline loops: CDR1 LGHNT, CDR2 FRNRAP. The CDR3 region is CASGLVHGSGTYNEQFF. The CDR3 DNA reads TGTGCTAGTGGTTTGGTACACGGCTCAGGGACCTACAATGAGCAGTTCTTC.

Worth noting for this clonotype: The limits of the CDR3 on the DNA are not certain, so only TCRdb's listed CDR3 is given. V is TRBV5-1 and J is TRBJ2-3. Including both end residues, the CDR3 is 16 amino acids long. CDR1 SGHRS and CDR2 YFSETQ come from the germline V gene. CDR3 in amino acids: CASRVSVAFGTDTRYF.

The sample holds many counts of this clonotype. J is TRBJ2-1 and V is TRBV7-9; tentative D call: TRBD1 (6 bases). V was shortened by 4 bases and J by 5 bases, with 21 bases between the two germline ends. The CDR3 sequence is 17 residues long. The germline CDR1 and CDR2 sequences are SEHNR and FQNEAQ (reference sequence). This chain's CDR3 is CASSSPSVAGEHNEQFF. CDR3 DNA sequence: TGTGCCAGCAGCTCCCCCAGCGTGGCAGGGGAGCACAATGAGCAGTTCTTC.

This clonotype was seen only a few times. The rearrangement joins TRBV4-2 to TRBJ2-5; 7 positions agree with TRBD2. The CDR3 length is 14 residues. V was clipped by 0 bases and J by 5 bases; unmatched bases: 3. Germline CDR1 reads LGHNA; CDR2 reads YNFKEQ. The CDR3 nucleotides read TGTGCCAGCAGCCAAGAAGTCGGGGGGGAGACCCAGTACTTC. It codes for CASSQEVGGETQYF.

V usage is TRBV15 and J usage is TRBJ2-1; D is unresolved. The CDR3 has 14 residues. Looked up from germline, CDR1 is LNHNV and CDR2 is YYDKDF (reference sequence). V shed 5 bases and J shed 7 bases, with 15 bases lying between them. CDR3 in amino acids: CATSVLGPRNEQFF. DNA for the CDR3: TGTGCCACCAGCGTTCTGGGTCCAAGGAATGAGCAGTTCTTC.

In the case of this clonotype: The junction shows a germline mismatch at one end, possibly a read error. The chain joins TRBV5-4 to TRBJ2-2; 11 bases align to TRBD2. The CDR3 sequence is 16 residues long. CDR1 and CDR2 from the germline V gene are SGHNT and YYREEE (reference sequence). Here the CDR3 reads CASSPYSSGGAGEMFF. The CDR3 DNA follows: TGTGCAAGCAGCCCGTATAGTAGCGGGGGGGCCGGGGAGATGTTTTTT.

This chain links TRBV6-8 with TRBJ1-5; no clear D gene. Germline CDR1 is MNHGY and CDR2 is SAAAGT. This CDR3 is built from 14 residues. Trimming took off 6 bases at V and 3 bases at J, with 12 bases between the two ends. The CDR3 protein is CASSPKDTNQPQHF. DNA for the CDR3: TGTGCCAGCAGCCCCAAAGATACCAATCAGCCCCAGCATTTT.